This TCR beta chain was recovered during a study of blood T cell repertoires in COVID-19. On the study more broadly: From the United States, Italy and Spain came samples of acute and convalescent COVID-19. PBMCs, B-cell-depleted T cells, or T cells provided the cDNA or gDNA that made up the material.

CDR3 length: 13 residues. The V gene's germline CDR1 is SNHLY and CDR2 FYNNEI. Trimming removed 5 bases from V and 2 bases from J, with 9 bases in between. Comments on this clone: Other DNA sequences in this specimen translate into the identical CDR3.

Original processing methods: By means of reference gene primer amplification, nucleated cell counts were estimated. The table came from immunoSEQ multiplex PCR; TCRdb's copy has only in-frame clones and leaves some out. D and trimming come from the DNA, and the V and J calls and clone size come from that table. The sample holds under 250,000 clones; 84% are singletons and the top ten take about 1.5%. Sequenced sample: peripheral blood. The rearrangement links TRBV2 to TRBJ1-1; D not resolved. The sequence was collected from a woman between 40 and 50 years old who had recovered from COVID-19. This CDR3 reads CASSRDSNTEAFF. CDR3 coding DNA: TGTGCCAGCAGTCGAGACTCCAACACTGAAGCTTTCTTT. The whole variable domain, remainder taken from reference TRBV2 and TRBJ1-1, is EPEVTQTPSHQVTQMGQEVILRCVPISNHLYFYWYRQILGQKVEFLVSFYNNEISEKSEIFDDQFSVERPDGSNFTLKIRSTKLEDSAMYFCASSRDSNTEAFFGQGTRLTVV.